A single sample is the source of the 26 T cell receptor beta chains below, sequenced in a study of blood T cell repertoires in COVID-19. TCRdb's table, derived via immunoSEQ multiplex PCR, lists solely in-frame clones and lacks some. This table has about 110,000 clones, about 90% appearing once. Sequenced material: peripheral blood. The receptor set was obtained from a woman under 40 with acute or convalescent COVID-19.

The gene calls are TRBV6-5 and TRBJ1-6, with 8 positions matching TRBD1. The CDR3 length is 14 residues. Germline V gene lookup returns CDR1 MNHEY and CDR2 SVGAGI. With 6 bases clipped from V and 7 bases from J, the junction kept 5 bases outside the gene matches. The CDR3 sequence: CASRAGQENSPLHF. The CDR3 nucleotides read TGTGCCAGCAGGGCGGGACAGGAAAATTCACCCCTCCACTTT.

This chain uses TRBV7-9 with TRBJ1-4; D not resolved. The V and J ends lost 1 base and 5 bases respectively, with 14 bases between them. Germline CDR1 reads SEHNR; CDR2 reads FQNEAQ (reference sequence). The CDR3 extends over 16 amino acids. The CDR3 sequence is CASSLEGSGLNEKLFF. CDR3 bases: TGTGCCAGCAGCTTAGAGGGCTCGGGGTTGAATGAAAAACTGTTTTTT. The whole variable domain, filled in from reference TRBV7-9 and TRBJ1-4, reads DTGVSQNPRHKITKRGQNVTFRCDPISEHNRLYWYRQTLGQGPEFLTYFQNEAQLEKSRLLSDRFSAERPKGSFSTLEIQRTEQGDSAMYLCASSLEGSGLNEKLFFGSGTQLSVL.

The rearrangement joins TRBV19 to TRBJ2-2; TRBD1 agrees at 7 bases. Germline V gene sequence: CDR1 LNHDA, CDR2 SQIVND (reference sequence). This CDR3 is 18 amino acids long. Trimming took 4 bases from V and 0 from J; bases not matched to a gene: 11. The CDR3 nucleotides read TGTGCCAGTAGTACATCGACAGGGACCGGCTCGAACACCGGGGAGCTGTTTTTT. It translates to CASSTSTGTGSNTGELFF.

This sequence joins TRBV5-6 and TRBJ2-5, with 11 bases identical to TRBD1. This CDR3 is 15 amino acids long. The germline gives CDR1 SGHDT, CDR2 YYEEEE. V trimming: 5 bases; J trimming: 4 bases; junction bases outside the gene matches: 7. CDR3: CASRDRTGGSETQYF. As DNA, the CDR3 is TGTGCCAGCAGGGATAGGACAGGGGGCTCAGAGACCCAGTACTTC.

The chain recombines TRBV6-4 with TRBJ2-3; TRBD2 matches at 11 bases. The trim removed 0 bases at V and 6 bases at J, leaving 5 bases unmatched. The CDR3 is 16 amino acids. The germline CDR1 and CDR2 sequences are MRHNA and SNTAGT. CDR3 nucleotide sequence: TGTGCCAGCAGTGACTCGACTAGCGGGGCCAGGGATACGCAGTATTTT. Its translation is CASSDSTSGARDTQYF.

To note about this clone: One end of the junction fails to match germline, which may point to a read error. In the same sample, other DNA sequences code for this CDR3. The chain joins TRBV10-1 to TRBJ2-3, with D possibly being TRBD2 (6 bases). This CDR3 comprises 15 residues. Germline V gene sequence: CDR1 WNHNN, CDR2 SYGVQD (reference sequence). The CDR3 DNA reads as TGCGCCAGCAGTGAGAATAGCGGATTCACAGATACGCAATATTTT. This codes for CASSENSGFTDTQYF.

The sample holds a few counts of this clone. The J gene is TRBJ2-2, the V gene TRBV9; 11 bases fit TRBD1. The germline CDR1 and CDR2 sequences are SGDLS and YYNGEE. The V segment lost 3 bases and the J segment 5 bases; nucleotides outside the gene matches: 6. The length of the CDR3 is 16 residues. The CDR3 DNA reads TGTGCCAGCAGCGGCGTGGACAGGGGGCTTACCGGGGAGCTGTTTTTT. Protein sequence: CASSGVDRGLTGELFF.

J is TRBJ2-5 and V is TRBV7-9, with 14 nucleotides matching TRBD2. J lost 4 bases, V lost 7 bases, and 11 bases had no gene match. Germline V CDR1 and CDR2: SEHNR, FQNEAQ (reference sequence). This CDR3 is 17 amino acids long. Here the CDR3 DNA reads TGTGCCAGCACCCCTGTGGGACTAGCGGGAGTAGGAGAGACCCAGTACTTC. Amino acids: CASTPVGLAGVGETQYF.

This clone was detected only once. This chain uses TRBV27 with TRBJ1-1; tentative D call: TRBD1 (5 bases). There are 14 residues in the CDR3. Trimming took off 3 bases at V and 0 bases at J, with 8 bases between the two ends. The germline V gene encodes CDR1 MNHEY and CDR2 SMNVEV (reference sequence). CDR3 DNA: TGTGCCAGCAGTTTTCAGGGTTTGAACACTGAAGCTTTCTTT. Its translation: CASSFQGLNTEAFF.

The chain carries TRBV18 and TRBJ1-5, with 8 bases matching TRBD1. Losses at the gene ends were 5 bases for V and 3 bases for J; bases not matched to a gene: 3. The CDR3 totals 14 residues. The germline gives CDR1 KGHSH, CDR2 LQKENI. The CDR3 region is CASSTQGDNQPQHF. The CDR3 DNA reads TGTGCCAGCTCAACACAGGGGGACAATCAGCCCCAGCATTTT.

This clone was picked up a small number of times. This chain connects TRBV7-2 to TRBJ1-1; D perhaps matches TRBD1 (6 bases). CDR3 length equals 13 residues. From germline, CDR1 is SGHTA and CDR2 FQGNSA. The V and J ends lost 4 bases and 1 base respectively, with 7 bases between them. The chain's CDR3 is CASSSDRNTEAFF. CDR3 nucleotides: TGTGCCAGCAGCTCGGACAGGAACACTGAAGCTTTCTTT.

CDR3 in amino acids: CASSRPGINYGYTF. For the CDR3, the DNA is TGCGCCAGCAGCCGTCCCGGGATCAACTATGGCTACACCTTC. The chain carries TRBV4-1 and TRBJ1-2; D ambiguous. This CDR3 is 14 amino acids long. The V gene lost 4 bases and the J gene lost 2 bases, with 11 bases spanning the gap. CDR1 and CDR2 from the germline V gene are MGHRA and YSYEKL.

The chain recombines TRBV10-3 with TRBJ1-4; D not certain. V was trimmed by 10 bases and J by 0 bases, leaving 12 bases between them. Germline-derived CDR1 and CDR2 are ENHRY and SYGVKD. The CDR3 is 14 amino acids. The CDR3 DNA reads TGTGCCACGATACAGCCTACAACTAATGAAAAACTGTTTTTT. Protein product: CATIQPTTNEKLFF.

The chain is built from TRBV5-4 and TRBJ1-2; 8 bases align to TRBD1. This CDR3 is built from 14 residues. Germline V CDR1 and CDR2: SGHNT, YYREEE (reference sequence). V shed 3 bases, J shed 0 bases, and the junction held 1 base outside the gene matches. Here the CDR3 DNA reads TGTGCCAGCAGCTCACAGGGGGCTAACTATGGCTACACCTTC. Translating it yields CASSSQGANYGYTF.

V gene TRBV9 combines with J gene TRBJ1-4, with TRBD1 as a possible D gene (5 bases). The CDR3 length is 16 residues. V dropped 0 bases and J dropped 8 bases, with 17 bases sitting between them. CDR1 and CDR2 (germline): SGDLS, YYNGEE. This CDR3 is CASSVEVAGSKEKLFF. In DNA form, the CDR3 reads TGTGCCAGCAGCGTAGAGGTTGCAGGGTCAAAGGAAAAACTGTTTTTT.

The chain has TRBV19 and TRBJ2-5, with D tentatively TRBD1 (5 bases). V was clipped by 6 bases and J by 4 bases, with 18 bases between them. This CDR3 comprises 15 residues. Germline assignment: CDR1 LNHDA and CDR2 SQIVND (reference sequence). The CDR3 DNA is TGTGCCAGTAGGGGGATGAGAATGGACACAGAGACCCAGTACTTC. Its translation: CASRGMRMDTETQYF.

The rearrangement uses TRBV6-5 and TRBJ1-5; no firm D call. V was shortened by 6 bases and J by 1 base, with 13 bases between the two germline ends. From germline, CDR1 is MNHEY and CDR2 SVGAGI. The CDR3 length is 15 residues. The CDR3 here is CASSLQWKSNQPQHF. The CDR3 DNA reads TGTGCCAGCAGCCTACAGTGGAAAAGCAATCAGCCCCAGCATTTT.

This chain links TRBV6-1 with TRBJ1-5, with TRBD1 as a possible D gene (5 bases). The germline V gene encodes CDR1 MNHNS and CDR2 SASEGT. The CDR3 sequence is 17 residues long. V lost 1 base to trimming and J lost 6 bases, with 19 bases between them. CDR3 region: CASSEGARGREGQPQHF. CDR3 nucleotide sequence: TGTGCCAGCAGTGAAGGGGCAAGGGGTAGGGAGGGTCAGCCCCAGCATTTT.

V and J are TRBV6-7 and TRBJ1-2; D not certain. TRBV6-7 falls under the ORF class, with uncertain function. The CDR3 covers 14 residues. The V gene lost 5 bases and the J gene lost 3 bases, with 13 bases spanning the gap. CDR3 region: CASSPSRFYYGYTF. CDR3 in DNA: TGTGCCAGCAGTCCCTCTAGATTCTACTATGGCTACACCTTC.

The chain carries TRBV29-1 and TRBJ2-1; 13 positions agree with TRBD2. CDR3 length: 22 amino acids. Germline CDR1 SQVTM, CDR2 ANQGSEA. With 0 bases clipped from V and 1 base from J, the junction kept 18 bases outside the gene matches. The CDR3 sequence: CSVEDSPRLAGGRPTSYNEQFF. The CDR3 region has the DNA TGCAGCGTTGAAGATTCCCCTCGACTAGCGGGGGGACGACCGACTTCCTACAATGAGCAGTTCTTC.

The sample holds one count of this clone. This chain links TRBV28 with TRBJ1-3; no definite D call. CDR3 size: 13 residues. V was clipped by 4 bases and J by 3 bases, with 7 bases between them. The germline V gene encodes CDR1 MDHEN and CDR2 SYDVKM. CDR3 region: CASSSFNGNTIYF. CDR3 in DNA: TGTGCCAGCAGTTCCTTTAATGGAAACACCATATATTTT. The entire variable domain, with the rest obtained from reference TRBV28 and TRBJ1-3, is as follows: DVKVTQSSRYLVKRTGEKVFLECVQDMDHENMFWYRQDPGLGLRLIYFSYDVKMKEKGDIPEGYSVSREKKERFSLILESASTNQTSMYLCASSSFNGNTIYFGEGSWLTVV.

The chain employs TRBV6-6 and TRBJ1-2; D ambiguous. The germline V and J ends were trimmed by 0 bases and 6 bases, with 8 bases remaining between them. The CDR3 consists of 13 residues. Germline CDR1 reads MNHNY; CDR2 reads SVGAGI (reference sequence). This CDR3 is CASSYSGANGYTF. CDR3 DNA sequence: TGTGCCAGCAGTTACTCGGGAGCCAATGGCTACACCTTC.

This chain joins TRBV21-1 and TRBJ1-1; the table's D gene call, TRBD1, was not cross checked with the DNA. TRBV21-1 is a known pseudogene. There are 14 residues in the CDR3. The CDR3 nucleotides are TGTGCCAGCAGCAGTCACAGGGGAGTCACTGAAGCTTTCTTT. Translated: CASSSHRGVTEAFF.

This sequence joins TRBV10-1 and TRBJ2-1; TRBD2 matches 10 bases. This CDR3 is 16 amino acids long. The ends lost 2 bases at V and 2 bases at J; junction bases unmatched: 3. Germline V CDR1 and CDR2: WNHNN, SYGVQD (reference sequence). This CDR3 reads CASSERAGGPYNEQFF. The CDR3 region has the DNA TGCGCCAGCAGTGAGCGAGCGGGAGGGCCCTACAATGAGCAGTTCTTC.

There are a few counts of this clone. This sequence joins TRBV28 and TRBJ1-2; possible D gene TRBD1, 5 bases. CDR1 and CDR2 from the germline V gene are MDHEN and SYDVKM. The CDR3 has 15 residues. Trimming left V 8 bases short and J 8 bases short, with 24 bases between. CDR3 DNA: TGTGCCAGCGGGGCTGGGAGGATCGGAACTGGGGGCTACACCTTC. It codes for CASGAGRIGTGGYTF.

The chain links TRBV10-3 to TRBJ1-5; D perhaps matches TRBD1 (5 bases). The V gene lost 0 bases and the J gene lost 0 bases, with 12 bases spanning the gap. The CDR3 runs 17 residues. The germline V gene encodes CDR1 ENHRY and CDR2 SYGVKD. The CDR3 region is CAISESRPGNSNQPQHF. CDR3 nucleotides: TGTGCCATCAGTGAGTCTAGGCCAGGGAATAGCAATCAGCCCCAGCATTTT.